This is a list of T cell receptor beta chains from one sample in a study of cytomegalovirus exposure and HLA in healthy donors. Data came from immunoSEQ multiplex PCR; TCRdb stores just in-frame clones and leaves some out. The sample lists roughly 300,000 clones, 87% occurring once. Input material: PBMCs. All receptors derive from a woman between 25 and 40 years old in good health and CMV-seropositive. Each CDR3 is given with its conserved first and last residue. Fields, in order: D gene, J gene, V gene, clone size, CDR3 DNA, CDR3 protein. D genes are given only for firm matches. Size tells how often a clone was seen (once, few, many) or the class of an expanded clone, and some rows leave it out.

>-|TRBJ1-1|TRBV6-5|-
TGTGCCAGCGGGAGGGGGTCCGACACTGAAGCTTTCTTT
CASGRGSDTEAFF
>TRBD2|TRBJ2-1|TRBV7-9|-
TGTGCCAGCAGCCCACGGACTAGCGGGAGGGCCAGTGAGCAGTTCTTC
CASSPRTSGRASEQFF
>TRBD1|TRBJ1-1|TRBV9|-
TGTGCCAGCAGCGCCCGGACAGGAGCAGAAGCTTTCTTT
CASSARTGAEAFF
>-|TRBJ1-2|TRBV6-4|-
TGTGCCAGCAGTGACGTCCGGGACCGAGACTATGGCTACACCTTC
CASSDVRDRDYGYTF
>TRBD2|TRBJ2-5|TRBV6-1|few
TGTGCCAGCAGTGGACTAGCGGGGGGCCAAGAGACCCAGTACTTC
CASSGLAGGQETQYF
>-|TRBJ1-2|TRBV5-1|-
TGCGCCAGCTTTGGGGAGACTAGGGATGGCTACACCTTC
CASFGETRDGYTF
>TRBD2|TRBJ2-1|TRBV2|-
TGTGCCAGCAGTGGGCCGACTAGCGGGGGGGCCAATGAGCAGTTCTTC
CASSGPTSGGANEQFF
>TRBD1|TRBJ1-4|TRBV5-1|-
TGCGCCAGCAGTCCTGCGGGGAGGGGGCCTGAAAAACTGTTTTTT
CASSPAGRGPEKLFF
>-|TRBJ2-7|TRBV5-4|-
TGTGCCAGCAGCTATCGAGCGGGTGGGCAGGAGCAGTACTTC
CASSYRAGGQEQYF
>-|TRBJ2-5|TRBV6-6|once
TGTGCCAGCAGTTATTCCGGGACTCGGGAAGAGACCCAGTACTTC
CASSYSGTREETQYF
>-|TRBJ1-2|TRBV7-2|-
TGTGCCAGCAAATTGGGGGACTATGGCTACACCTTC
CASKLGDYGYTF
>-|TRBJ2-2|TRBV10-2|-
TGCGCCAGCAGTGACGGATATGCGGAAACGAACACCGGGGAGCTGTTTTTT
CASSDGYAETNTGELFF
>-|TRBJ2-1|TRBV2|-
TGTGCCAGCAGTGATGGAACAACACCCTACAATGAGCAGTTCTTC
CASSDGTTPYNEQFF
>-|TRBJ1-1|TRBV9|-
TGTGCCAGCAGCCCGAACACTGAAGCTTTCTTT
CASSPNTEAFF
>-|TRBJ1-5|TRBV4-2|-
TGTGCCAGCAGCCAAGAAGGGGGGGTAAGGAATCAGCCCCAGCATTTT
CASSQEGGVRNQPQHF
>TRBD1|TRBJ2-5|TRBV6-6|-
TGTGCCAGCAGTTCACAGGGGCAAGAGACCCAGTACTTC
CASSSQGQETQYF
>TRBD1|TRBJ1-2|TRBV18|-
TGTGCCAGCTCACCCGGAGAGGGGGCGGTCTATGGCTACACCTTC
CASSPGEGAVYGYTF
>-|TRBJ2-7|TRBV5-1|-
TGCGCCAGCAGCTTGGACAGGGTCTCCTACGAGCAGTACTTC
CASSLDRVSYEQYF
>TRBD1|TRBJ1-5|TRBV28|-
TGTGCCAGCATTAAGGACAGGGTGGGGCCCCAGCATTTT
CASIKDRVGPQHF